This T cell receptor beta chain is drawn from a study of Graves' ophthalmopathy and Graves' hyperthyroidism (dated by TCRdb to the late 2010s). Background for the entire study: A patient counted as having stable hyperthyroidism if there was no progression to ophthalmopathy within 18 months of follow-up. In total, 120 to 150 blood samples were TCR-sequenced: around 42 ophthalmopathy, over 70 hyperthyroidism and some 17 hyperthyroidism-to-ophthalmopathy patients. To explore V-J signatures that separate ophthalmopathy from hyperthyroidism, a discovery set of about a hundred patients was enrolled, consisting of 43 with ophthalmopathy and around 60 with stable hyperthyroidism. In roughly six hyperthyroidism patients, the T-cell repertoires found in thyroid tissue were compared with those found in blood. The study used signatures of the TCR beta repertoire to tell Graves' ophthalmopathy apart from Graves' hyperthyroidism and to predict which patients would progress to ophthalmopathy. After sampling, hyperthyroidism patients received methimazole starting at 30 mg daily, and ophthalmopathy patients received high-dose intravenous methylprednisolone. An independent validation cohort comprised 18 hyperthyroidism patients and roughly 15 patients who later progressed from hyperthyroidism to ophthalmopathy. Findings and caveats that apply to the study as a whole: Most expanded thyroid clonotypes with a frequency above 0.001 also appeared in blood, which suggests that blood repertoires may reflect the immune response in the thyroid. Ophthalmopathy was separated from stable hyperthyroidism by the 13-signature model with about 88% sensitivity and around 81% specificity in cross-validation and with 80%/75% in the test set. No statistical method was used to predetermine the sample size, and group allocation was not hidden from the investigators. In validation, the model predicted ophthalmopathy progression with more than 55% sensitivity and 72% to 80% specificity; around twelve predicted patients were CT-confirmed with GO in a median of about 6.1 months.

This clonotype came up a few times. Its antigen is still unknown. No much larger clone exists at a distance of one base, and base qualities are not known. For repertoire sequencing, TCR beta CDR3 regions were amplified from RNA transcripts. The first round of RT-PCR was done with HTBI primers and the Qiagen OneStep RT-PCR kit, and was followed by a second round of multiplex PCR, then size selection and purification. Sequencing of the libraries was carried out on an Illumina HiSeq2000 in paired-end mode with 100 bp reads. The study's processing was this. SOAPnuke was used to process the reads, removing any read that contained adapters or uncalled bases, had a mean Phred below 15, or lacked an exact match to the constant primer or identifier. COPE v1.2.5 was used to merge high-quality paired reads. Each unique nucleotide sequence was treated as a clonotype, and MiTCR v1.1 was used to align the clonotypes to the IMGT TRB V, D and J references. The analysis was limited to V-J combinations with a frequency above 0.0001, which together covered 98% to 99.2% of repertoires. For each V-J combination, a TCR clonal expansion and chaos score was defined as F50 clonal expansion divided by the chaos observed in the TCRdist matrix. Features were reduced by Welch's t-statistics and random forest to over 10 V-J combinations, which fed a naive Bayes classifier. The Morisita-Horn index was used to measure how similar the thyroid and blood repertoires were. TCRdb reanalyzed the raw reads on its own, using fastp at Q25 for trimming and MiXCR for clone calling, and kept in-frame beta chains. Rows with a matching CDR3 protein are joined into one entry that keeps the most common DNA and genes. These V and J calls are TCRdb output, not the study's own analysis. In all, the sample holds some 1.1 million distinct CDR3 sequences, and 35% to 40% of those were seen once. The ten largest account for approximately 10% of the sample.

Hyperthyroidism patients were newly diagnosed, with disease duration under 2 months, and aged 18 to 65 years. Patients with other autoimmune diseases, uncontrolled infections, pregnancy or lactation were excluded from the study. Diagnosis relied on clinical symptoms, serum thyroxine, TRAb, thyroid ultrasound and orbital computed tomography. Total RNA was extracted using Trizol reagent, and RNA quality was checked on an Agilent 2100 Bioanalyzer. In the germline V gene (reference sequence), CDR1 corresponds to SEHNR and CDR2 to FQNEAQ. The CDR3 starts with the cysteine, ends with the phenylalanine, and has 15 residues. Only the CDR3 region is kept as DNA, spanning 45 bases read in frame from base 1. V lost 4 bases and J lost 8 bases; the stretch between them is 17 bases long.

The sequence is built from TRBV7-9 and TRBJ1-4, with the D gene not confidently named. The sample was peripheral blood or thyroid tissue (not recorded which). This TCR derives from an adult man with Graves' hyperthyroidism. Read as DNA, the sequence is TGTGCCAGCAGCTCCGGGCGGGAATTCGGGGAAAAACTGTTTTTT. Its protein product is CASSSGREFGEKLFF.